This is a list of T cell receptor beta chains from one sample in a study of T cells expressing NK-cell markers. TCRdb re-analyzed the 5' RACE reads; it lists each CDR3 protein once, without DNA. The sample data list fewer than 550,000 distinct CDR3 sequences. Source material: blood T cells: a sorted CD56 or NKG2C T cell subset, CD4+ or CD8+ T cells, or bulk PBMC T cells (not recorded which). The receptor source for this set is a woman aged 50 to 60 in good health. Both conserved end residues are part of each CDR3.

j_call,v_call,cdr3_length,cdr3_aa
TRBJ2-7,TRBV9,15,CASSVGPDAYYEQYF
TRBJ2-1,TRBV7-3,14,CASSRTGTSDEQFF
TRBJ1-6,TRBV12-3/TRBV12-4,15,CASSLDPVGNSPLHF
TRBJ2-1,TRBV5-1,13,CASSAGAINEQFF
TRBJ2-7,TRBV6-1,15,CASSYGGGASYEQYF
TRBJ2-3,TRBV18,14,CASSHSGVPDTQYF
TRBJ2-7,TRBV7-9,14,CASSRTGQTYEQYF
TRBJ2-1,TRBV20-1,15,CSASSGRAAYNEQFF
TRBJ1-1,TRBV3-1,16,CASSQTGQPFNTEAFF
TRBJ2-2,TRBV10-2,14,CASRRRGGTGELFF
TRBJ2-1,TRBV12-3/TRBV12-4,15,CASSETSGSLGEQFF
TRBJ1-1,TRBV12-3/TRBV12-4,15,CASSLTGPANTEAFF
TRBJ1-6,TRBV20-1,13,CSAMSTANSPLHF
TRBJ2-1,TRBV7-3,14,CASSSRTSGSEKFF
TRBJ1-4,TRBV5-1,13,CASSSAGSEKLFF
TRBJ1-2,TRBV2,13,CASRLDRESRYTF
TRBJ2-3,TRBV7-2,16,CASSLAGGGATDTQYF
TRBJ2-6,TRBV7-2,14,CASSQEVGANVLTF
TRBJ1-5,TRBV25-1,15,CASSGRVGENQPQHF
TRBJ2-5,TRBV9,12,CASSSGEETQYF
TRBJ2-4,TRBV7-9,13,CASSARDRNIQYF
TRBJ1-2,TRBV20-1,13,CSARSGTLYGYTF
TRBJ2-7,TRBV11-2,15,CASSPLKGQTYEQYF
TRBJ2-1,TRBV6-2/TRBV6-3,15,CASSDPGLGYNEQFF
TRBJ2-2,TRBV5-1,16,CASSLRARLNTGELFF
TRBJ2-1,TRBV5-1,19,CASSVSTVAVRGRDNEQFF
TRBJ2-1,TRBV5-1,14,CASSSGLAGNEQFF
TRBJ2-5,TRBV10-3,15,CAISSPTGPGETQYF
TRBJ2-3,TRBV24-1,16,CATSLGGTFFTDTQYF
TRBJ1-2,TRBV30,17,CAWSVPTPGTGPYGYTF
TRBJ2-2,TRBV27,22,CASSLLPPGLAGVAPNTGELFF
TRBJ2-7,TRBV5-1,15,CASSSIRQGSGEQYF
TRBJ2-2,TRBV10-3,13,CAIRDLRTGELFF
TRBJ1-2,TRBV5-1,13,CASKEVGESGYTF
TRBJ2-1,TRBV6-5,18,CASSRFVAGGPPVYEQFF
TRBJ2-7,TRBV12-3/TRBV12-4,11,CASSSAEVQYF
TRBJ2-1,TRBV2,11,CASSGPSEQFF
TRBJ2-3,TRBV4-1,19,CASSQDWASGRAGADTQYF
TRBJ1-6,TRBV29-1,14,CSVFRGSYNSPLHF
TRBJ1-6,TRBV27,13,CASSLVAGSPLHF
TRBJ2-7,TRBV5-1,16,CASSSSSGGLRNEQYF
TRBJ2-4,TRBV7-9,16,CASSLEGAVAKNIQYF
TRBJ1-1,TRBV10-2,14,CASISPGWNTEAFF
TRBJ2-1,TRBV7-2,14,CASSLQPSVMVQFF
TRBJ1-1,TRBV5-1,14,CASTELLVGGEAFF
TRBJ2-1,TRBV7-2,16,CASSRDSSGTYNEQFF
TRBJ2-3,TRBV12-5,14,CASGAMRGTDTQYF
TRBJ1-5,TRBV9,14,CASGGERWNQPQHF
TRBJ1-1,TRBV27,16,CASSFLRGLMVAEAFF
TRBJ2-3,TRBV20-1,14,CSASRGGNTDTQYF
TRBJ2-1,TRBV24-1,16,CATSGSRGLSYNEQFF
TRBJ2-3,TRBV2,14,CASTQDRAADTQYF
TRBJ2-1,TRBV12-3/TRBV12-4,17,CASSYRTSGRARDEQFF
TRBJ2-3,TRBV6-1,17,CASSDTLDRGLSDTQYF